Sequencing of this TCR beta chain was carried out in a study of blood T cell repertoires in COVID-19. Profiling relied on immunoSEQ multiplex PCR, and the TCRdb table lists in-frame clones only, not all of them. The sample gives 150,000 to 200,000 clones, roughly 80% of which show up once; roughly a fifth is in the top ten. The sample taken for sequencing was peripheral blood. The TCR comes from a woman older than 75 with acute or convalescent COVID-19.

CDR3 in DNA: TGTGCCTGGAGCCTCGGGACAGGGGGTTCCTATGGCTACACCTTC. Protein product: CAWSLGTGGSYGYTF. This sequence joins TRBV30 and TRBJ1-2; 11 positions match TRBD1. CDR1 is GTSNPN, CDR2 SVGIG, per germline (reference sequence). The CDR3 has 15 amino acids. The junction had 7 bases not matched to a gene; V was cut back by 3 bases and J by 4 bases.